The rows below give T cell receptor beta chains drawn from one sample of a study of early T cells in non-severe SARS-CoV-2 infection. TCRdb re-analysed the 5' RACE reads in MiXCR, keeping a single row per CDR3 protein. This table holds about 60,000 distinct CDR3 sequences, approximately 11% found once. Input material: whole blood. These receptors all come from an adult who was a healthcare worker with PCR-confirmed SARS-CoV-2 infection or an uninfected control (not recorded which). The CDR3 runs from the conserved cysteine through the conserved F or W. The D gene is left open where the match is weak. Size is stated for part of the rows, as once, few or many counts, or as a class when the clone is expanded.

D gene	V gene	clone size	J gene	CDR3 DNA	CDR3 protein
TRBD1	TRBV28	few	TRBJ1-2	TGTGCCAGCATTTCGACCGGGACAGGGAATGGCTACACCTTC	CASISTGTGNGYTF
-	TRBV5-1	many	TRBJ2-4	TGCGCCAGCAACGATGGAGTAGCCAAAAACATTCAGTACTTC	CASNDGVAKNIQYF
-	TRBV28	-	TRBJ2-7	TGTGCCAGCAGTTGGGACTCTAGCTCCTACGAGCAGTACTTC	CASSWDSSSYEQYF
-	TRBV19	many	TRBJ1-2	TGTGCCAGTAGTATTGGACCTGCACACTATGGCTACACCTTC	CASSIGPAHYGYTF
-	TRBV5-5	few	TRBJ1-6	TGTGCCAGCAGCTCGTATGGGGACCGGGCTAAATCACCCCTCCACTTT	CASSSYGDRAKSPLHF
-	TRBV9	-	TRBJ2-7	TGTGCCAGCAGTCCCCCCCGGGGGCGCATTAACGAGCAGTACTTC	CASSPPRGRINEQYF
-	TRBV6-5	-	TRBJ2-3	-	CASSSSRGARSTDTQYF
TRBD2	TRBV7-3	many	TRBJ2-5	TGTGCCAGCAGCTCGAGCGGGGGGGCTTATGAGACCCAGTACTTC	CASSSSGGAYETQYF
-	TRBV7-9	-	TRBJ1-3	TGTGCCAGCAGCTCAGGCGGATTCTCTGGAAACACCATATATTTT	CASSSGGFSGNTIYF
-	TRBV7-2	many	TRBJ1-3	TGTGCCAGCAGCAAACGACAGATTACGGGCGGAAACACCATATATTTT	CASSKRQITGGNTIYF
TRBD1	TRBV4-1	few	TRBJ1-1	TGCGCCAGCAGCCAAAACCTGCGGGACAGGGGGCGGGAGGCTTTCTTT	CASSQNLRDRGREAFF
TRBD2	TRBV20-1	few	TRBJ2-5	TGCAGTGCTAGAGATCATAGCGGGAGAACAGAGACCCAGTACTTC	CSARDHSGRTETQYF
TRBD2	TRBV29-1	few	TRBJ2-1	TGCAGCGTTGAAGGGCGGGGGATCGTCAATGAGCAGTTCTTC	CSVEGRGIVNEQFF
-	TRBV19	-	TRBJ2-5	TGTGCCAGTAGTGACCATGCACAAATCCTCCAGGAGACCCAGTACTTC	CASSDHAQILQETQYF
TRBD2	TRBV4-1	-	TRBJ2-5	TGCGCCAGCAGCCAAGTGGGGGGGCAAGAGACCCAGTACTTC	CASSQVGGQETQYF
TRBD1	TRBV20-1	many	TRBJ2-7	TGCAGTGTGCCGGTTTGGACAGGACCATACGAGCAGTACTTC	CSVPVWTGPYEQYF
-	TRBV4-2	few	TRBJ2-1	TGTGCCAGCACCGGGGAAGCGGGTTACAATGAGCAGTTCTTC	CASTGEAGYNEQFF